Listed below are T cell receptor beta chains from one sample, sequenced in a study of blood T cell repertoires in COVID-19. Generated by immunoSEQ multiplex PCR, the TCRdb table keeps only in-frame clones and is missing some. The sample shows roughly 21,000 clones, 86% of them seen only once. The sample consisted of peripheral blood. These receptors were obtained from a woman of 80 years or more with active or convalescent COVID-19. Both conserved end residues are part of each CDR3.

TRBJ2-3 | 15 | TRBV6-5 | CASSGLAGGTDTQYF
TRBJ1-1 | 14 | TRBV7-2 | CASSLRWANTEAFF
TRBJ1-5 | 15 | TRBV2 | CASSEREVSNQPQHF
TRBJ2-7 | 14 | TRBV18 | CASSPPAPSYEQYF
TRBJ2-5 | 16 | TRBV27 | CASSLSLAGGAETQYF
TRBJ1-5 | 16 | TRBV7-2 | CASSSLQGYSNQPQHF
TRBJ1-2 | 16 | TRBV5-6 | CASSGHPWDRVEGYTF
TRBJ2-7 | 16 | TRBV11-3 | CASSLTLTDSNYEQYF
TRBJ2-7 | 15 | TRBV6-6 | CASSYGGTGDAEQYF
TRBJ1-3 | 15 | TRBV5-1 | CASKTGLYSGNTIYF
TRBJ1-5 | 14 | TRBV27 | CASSLGQDDQPQHF
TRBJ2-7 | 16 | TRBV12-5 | CASGSPAGGGIYEQYF
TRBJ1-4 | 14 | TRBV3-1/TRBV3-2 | CASSLQGTNEKLFF
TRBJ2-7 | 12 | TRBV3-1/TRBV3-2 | CASSRYTNEQYF
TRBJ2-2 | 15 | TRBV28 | CASSLFSSGLGELFF
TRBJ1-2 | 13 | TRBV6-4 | CASSVGTGYGYTF